This entry describes one TCR beta chain. Its binding antigen is unknown. A junction end diverges from the germline sequence, so it may reflect a read error. These data belong to a study of metastatic and nonmetastatic thyroid tumors (dated by TCRdb to about 2020). Study-wide context: The researchers compared repertoires between peripheral blood samples and tumor or nodule tissue samples from patients with malignant or benign thyroid disease. What the study reported, not specific to this receptor: In both blood and tumor samples, malignant tumors were reported to have significantly higher TCR beta diversity than benign nodules.

No treatment had been received by any patient before thyroid surgery. Using T-cell receptor beta sequencing, the researchers looked back retrospectively at clinical samples from patients, gathered between about 2011 and 2018. Libraries were made using PCR. Sequencing relied on an Illumina HiSeq 4000. High-throughput sequencing was used to profile the TCR beta-chain CDR3 region of each patient. The study's processing was this. CDR3 differences across clinicopathological groups were used to build a classifier for discriminating distant-metastatic papillary thyroid cancer patients. The Shannon index was used to assess repertoire diversity, and the Morisita-Horn index was used to assess tumor-blood repertoire similarity. TCRdb reanalyzed the raw reads on its own, using fastp at Q25 for trimming and MiXCR for clone calling, and kept in-frame beta chains. The V and J calls were not made by the authors but by TCRdb's processing. The sample contains 20,000 to 25,000 clones, roughly 18% of them found a single time. The biggest ten clones account for 2.5% to 3% of the sample.

The germline V gene gives CDR1 as SGHVS and CDR2 as FNYEAQ. CDR3 length: 12 amino acids, cysteine to phenylalanine. Only the CDR3 DNA stays, 36 bases, in frame from base 1. This TCR derives from a male donor with papillary thyroid cancer or a benign thyroid nodule (not recorded which). Some clones in this sample may be carry-over from other donors' samples. The chain was built from TRBV7-6 and TRBJ1-2; the D gene lacks a confident call. The specimen sequenced was adjacent normal tissue. The DNA sequence is given as TGTGCCAGCAGATCCACCTCCGGCCGGAAGAACTTC. Translated, it reads CASRSTSGRKNF.